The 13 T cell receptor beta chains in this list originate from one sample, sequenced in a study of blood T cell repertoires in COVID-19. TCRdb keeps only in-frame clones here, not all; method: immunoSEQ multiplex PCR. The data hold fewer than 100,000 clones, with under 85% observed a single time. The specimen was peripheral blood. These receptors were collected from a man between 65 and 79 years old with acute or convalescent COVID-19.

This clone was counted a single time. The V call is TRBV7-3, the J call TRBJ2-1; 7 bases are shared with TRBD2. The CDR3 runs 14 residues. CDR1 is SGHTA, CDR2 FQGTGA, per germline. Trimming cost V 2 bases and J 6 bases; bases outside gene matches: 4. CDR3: CASSLLSSGNEQFF. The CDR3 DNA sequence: TGTGCCAGCAGCTTACTTTCTAGCGGCAATGAGCAGTTCTTC.

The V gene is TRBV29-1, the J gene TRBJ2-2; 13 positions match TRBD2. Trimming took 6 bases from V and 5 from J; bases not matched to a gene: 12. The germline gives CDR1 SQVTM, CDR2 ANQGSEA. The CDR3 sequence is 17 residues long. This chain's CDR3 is CSVLGLAGARYTGELFF. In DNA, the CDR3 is TGCAGCGTCCTAGGACTAGCGGGAGCTCGGTATACCGGGGAGCTGTTTTTT.

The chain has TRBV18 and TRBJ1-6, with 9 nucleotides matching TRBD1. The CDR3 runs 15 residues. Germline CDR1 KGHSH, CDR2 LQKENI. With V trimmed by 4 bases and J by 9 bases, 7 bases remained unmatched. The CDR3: CASSLEQGARSPLHF. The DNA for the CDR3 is TGTGCCAGCTCACTAGAACAGGGGGCGCGTTCACCCCTCCACTTT. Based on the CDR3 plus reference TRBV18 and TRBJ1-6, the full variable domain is NAGVMQNPRHLVRRRGQEARLRCSPMKGHSHVYWYRQLPEEGLKFMVYLQKENIIDESGMPKERFSAEFPKEGPSILRIQQVVRGDSAAYFCASSLEQGARSPLHFGNGTRLTVT.

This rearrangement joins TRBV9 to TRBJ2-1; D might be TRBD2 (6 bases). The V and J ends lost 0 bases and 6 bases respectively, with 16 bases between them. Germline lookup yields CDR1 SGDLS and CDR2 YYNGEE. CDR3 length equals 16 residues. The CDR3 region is CASSVARLAISNEQFF. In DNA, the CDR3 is TGTGCCAGCAGCGTAGCTAGGCTAGCGATTTCCAATGAGCAGTTCTTC.

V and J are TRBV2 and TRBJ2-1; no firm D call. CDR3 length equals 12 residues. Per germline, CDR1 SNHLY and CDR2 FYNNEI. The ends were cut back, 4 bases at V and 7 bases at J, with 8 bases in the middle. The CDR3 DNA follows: TGTGCCAGCAGTGCATACCAGAATGAGCAGTTCTTC. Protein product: CASSAYQNEQFF. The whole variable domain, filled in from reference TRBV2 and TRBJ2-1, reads EPEVTQTPSHQVTQMGQEVILRCVPISNHLYFYWYRQILGQKVEFLVSFYNNEISEKSEIFDDQFSVERPDGSNFTLKIRSTKLEDSAMYFCASSAYQNEQFFGPGTRLTVL.

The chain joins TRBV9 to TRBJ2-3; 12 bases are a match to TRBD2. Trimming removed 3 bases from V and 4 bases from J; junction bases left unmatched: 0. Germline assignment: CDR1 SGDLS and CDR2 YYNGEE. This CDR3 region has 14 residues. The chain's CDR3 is CASSGLAGADTQYF. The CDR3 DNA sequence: TGTGCCAGCAGCGGACTAGCGGGAGCAGATACGCAGTATTTT.

Here the CDR3 DNA reads TGTGCCAGCAGCGCGCTCAGGGGTAGCAATCAGCCCCAGCATTTT. Amino acids: CASSALRGSNQPQHF. V usage is TRBV2 and J usage is TRBJ1-5; D is possibly TRBD1 (6 bases). The CDR3 sequence is 15 residues long. The V end was cut by 6 bases, the J end by 0 bases, with 12 bases between. Germline values: CDR1 SNHLY, CDR2 FYNNEI.

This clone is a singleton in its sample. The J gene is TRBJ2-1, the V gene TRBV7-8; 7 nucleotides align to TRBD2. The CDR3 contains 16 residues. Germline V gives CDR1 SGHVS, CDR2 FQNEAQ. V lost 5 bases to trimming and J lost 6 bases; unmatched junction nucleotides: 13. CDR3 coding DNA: TGTGCCAGCAGCGCTCTACTAGCGCCTATTAGCAATGAGCAGTTCTTC. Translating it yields CASSALLAPISNEQFF.

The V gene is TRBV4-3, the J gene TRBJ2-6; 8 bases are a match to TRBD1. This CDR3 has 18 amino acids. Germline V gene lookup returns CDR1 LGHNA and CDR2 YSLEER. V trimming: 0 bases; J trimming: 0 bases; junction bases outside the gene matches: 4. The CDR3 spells CASSQDRGLISGANVLTF. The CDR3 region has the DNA TGCGCCAGCAGCCAAGACAGGGGGCTCATCTCTGGGGCCAACGTCCTGACTTTC.

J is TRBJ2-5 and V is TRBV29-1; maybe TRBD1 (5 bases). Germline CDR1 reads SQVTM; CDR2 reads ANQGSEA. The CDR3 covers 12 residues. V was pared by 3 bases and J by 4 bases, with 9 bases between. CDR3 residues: CSVDRAAETQYF. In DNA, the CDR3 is TGCAGCGTTGACAGGGCTGCAGAGACCCAGTACTTC.

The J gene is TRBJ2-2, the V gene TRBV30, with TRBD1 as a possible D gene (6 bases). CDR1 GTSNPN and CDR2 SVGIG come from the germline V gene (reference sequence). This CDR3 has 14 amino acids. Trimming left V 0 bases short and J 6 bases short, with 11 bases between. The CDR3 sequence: CAWSVMHRAGELFF. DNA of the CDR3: TGTGCCTGGAGTGTAATGCACAGGGCCGGGGAGCTGTTTTTT.

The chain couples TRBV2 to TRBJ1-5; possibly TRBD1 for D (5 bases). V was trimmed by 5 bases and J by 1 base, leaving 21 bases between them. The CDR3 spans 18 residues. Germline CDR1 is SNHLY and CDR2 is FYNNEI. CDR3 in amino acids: CASSPIKGRADSNQPQHF. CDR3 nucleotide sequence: TGTGCCAGCAGTCCAATCAAGGGCAGGGCAGACAGCAATCAGCCCCAGCATTTT.

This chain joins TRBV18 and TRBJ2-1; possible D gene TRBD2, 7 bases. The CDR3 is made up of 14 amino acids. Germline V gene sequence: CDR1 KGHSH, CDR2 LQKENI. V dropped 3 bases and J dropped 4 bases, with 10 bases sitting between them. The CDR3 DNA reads TGTGCCAGCTCACCCCGGGGGGCTTACAATGAGCAGTTCTTC. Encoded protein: CASSPRGAYNEQFF. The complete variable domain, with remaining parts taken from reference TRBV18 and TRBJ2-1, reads NAGVMQNPRHLVRRRGQEARLRCSPMKGHSHVYWYRQLPEEGLKFMVYLQKENIIDESGMPKERFSAEFPKEGPSILRIQQVVRGDSAAYFCASSPRGAYNEQFFGPGTRLTVL.